This TCR beta chain was identified in a study of blood T cell repertoires in COVID-19. Across the study: T cells, B-cell-depleted T cells, or PBMCs supplied cDNA or gDNA.

Generated by immunoSEQ multiplex PCR, the TCRdb table keeps only in-frame clones and is missing some. The sample holds about 290,000 clones; approximately 88% are singletons and the top ten take approximately 1.5%. Input material: PBMCs or T cells enriched from blood (not recorded which). This TCR came from a woman aged 40 to 55 who had recovered from COVID-19.

CDR3 in amino acids: CASSNSEHLFYGYTF. The CDR3 nucleotides read TGTGCCAGCAGCAACTCTGAACACCTCTTCTATGGCTACACCTTC. The rearrangement uses TRBV21-1 and TRBJ1-2; the table's D call of TRBD1 was not tested on the DNA. TRBV21-1 is assigned pseudogene status. This CDR3 comprises 15 residues.